These 8 T cell receptor beta chains came from one sample sequenced in a study of blood T cell repertoires in COVID-19. TCRdb keeps only in-frame clones here, not all; method: immunoSEQ multiplex PCR. The data contain 150,000 to 200,000 clones, 70% to 85% of them singletons. Material: peripheral blood. All receptors derive from a woman of 80 years or more with acute or convalescent COVID-19.

The chain recombines TRBV5-4 with TRBJ2-7; 14 bases are shared with TRBD2. Trimming at V came to 3 bases and at J to 3 bases, leaving 2 bases not matched to a gene. Per the germline V gene, CDR1 is SGHNT and CDR2 is YYREEE (reference sequence). CDR3 length: 15 residues. The CDR3 region is CASSSGLAGGYEQYF. Here the CDR3 DNA reads TGTGCCAGCAGCTCTGGACTAGCGGGAGGCTACGAGCAGTACTTC. Based on the CDR3 plus reference TRBV5-4 and TRBJ2-7, the full variable domain is ETGVTQSPTHLIKTRGQQVTLRCSSQSGHNTVSWYQQALGQGPQFIFQYYREEENGRGNFPPRFSGLQFPNYSSELNVNALELDDSALYLCASSSGLAGGYEQYFGPGTRLTVT.

V usage is TRBV7-2 and J usage is TRBJ2-7; 8 nucleotides agree with TRBD2. The length of the CDR3 is 15 residues. Germline loops: CDR1 SGHTA, CDR2 FQGNSA. V was clipped by 5 bases and J by 0 bases; unmatched bases: 6. CDR3 DNA: TGTGCCAGCAGCGTTAGCGGGGTCAGCTCCTACGAGCAGTACTTC. Translated: CASSVSGVSSYEQYF.

This sequence joins TRBV6-5 and TRBJ1-2; D call uncertain. This CDR3 comprises 14 residues. The V gene lost 6 bases and the J gene lost 5 bases, with 16 bases spanning the gap. From germline, CDR1 is MNHEY and CDR2 SVGAGI. Here the CDR3 reads CASRAPGGQYGYTF. For the CDR3, the DNA is TGTGCCAGCAGGGCGCCGGGAGGGCAATATGGCTACACCTTC.

The DNA of the CDR3 is TGTGCCAGCAGCTTAGGCCGGGGGGCAGGGATCTATGGCTACACCTTC. Its protein product is CASSLGRGAGIYGYTF. The rearrangement links TRBV7-3 to TRBJ1-2; perhaps TRBD1 as D (6 bases). In germline, CDR1 is SGHTA, CDR2 FQGTGA. The CDR3 runs 16 residues. Trimming shortened V by 2 bases and J by 4 bases, and 17 bases separated the two germline ends.

This clone has just one count. The chain has TRBV6-5 and TRBJ1-2, with D possibly matching TRBD1 (5 bases). V lost 6 bases and J lost 5, with 16 bases in between. Looked up from germline, CDR1 is MNHEY and CDR2 is SVGAGI. This CDR3 has 14 residues. CDR3 region: CASRGEGRGYGYTF. As DNA, the CDR3 is TGTGCCAGCAGAGGGGAGGGGCGCGGGTATGGCTACACCTTC.

The V and J genes are TRBV29-1 and TRBJ1-2; perhaps TRBD1 as D (6 bases). The length of the CDR3 is 10 residues. Trimming took off 6 bases at V and 9 bases at J, with 11 bases between the two ends. CDR1 and CDR2 from the germline V gene are SQVTM and ANQGSEA. CDR3 residues: CSVEDSSYTF. The CDR3 coding sequence is TGCAGCGTCGAGGACAGCAGCTACACCTTC. Supplemented by reference TRBV29-1 and TRBJ1-2, the full variable domain reads SAVISQKPSRDICQRGTSLTIQCQVDSQVTMMFWYRQQPGQSLTLIATANQGSEATYESGFVIDKFPISRPNLTFSTLTVSNMSPEDSSIYLCSVEDSSYTFGSGTRLTVV.

The chain has TRBV11-2 and TRBJ2-3; D unresolved. In germline, CDR1 is SGHAT, CDR2 FQNNGV. V gave up 0 bases and J gave up 6 bases, with 10 bases separating them. The CDR3 runs 14 residues. The DNA of the CDR3 is TGTGCCAGCAGCTTAGATCGCCCTCGGGATACGCAGTATTTT. The encoded protein is CASSLDRPRDTQYF. Full variable domain (outside the CDR3, taken from reference TRBV11-2 and TRBJ2-3): EAGVAQSPRYKIIEKRQSVAFWCNPISGHATLYWYQQILGQGPKLLIQFQNNGVVDDSQLPKDRFSAERLKGVDSTLKIQPAKLEDSAVYLCASSLDRPRDTQYFGPGTRLTVL.

This clone was detected only once. This chain joins TRBV7-2 and TRBJ1-6; 9 bases are shared with TRBD1. CDR3 length equals 15 residues. Unmatched junction bases numbered 10, after V lost 5 bases and J lost 11 bases. The germline gives CDR1 SGHTA, CDR2 FQGNSA. This CDR3 is CASSLGQGVGTPLHF. For the CDR3, the DNA is TGTGCCAGCAGCCTGGGACAGGGAGTGGGGACACCCCTCCACTTT. The full variable domain, its missing parts supplied by reference TRBV7-2 and TRBJ1-6, is GAGVSQSPSNKVTEKGKDVELRCDPISGHTALYWYRQSLGQGLEFLIYFQGNSAPDKSGLPSDRFSAERTGGSVSTLTIQRTQQEDSAVYLCASSLGQGVGTPLHFGNGTRLTVT.